The 10 T cell receptor beta chains presented below share a single source sample, sequenced in a study of molecular identifiers for immune sequencing clone quantification. TCRdb used MiXCR to reprocess the PCR reads, holding one entry per CDR3 protein. The data hold around 8,000 distinct CDR3 sequences, with roughly 33% observed a single time. The sequenced sample was naive CD8+ T cells from blood, with Jurkat cell RNA spiked in. The sample's subset: FACS-sorted CD8+CD4-CCR7+CD45RA+ naive T cells. Receptors were obtained from a human donor in good health. Some libraries in this study had Jurkat cell RNA spiked in.

The chain links TRBV28 to TRBJ1-5; D possibly corresponds to TRBD1 (5 bases). This CDR3 spans 16 amino acids. The ends were cut back, 7 bases at V and 3 bases at J, with 19 bases in the middle. Germline values: CDR1 MDHEN, CDR2 SYDVKM. Here the CDR3 reads CASTSWPGPINQPQHF. CDR3 nucleotide sequence: TGTGCCAGCACCTCGTGGCCAGGGCCTATCAATCAGCCCCAGCATTTT.

By share, this clonotype counts as medium-sized. The genes are TRBV6-5 and TRBJ1-4; D ambiguous. V lost 0 bases, J lost 7 bases, and 15 bases lay in between. Looked up from germline, CDR1 is MNHEY and CDR2 is SVGAGI. This CDR3 is built from 16 residues. The CDR3 protein is CASSYSKQPFVEKLFF. CDR3 nucleotide sequence: TGTGCCAGCAGTTACTCGAAGCAACCCTTTGTTGAAAAACTGTTTTTT.

A word on this clonotype: A read error is possible here, since a much larger clone lies one base away. This chain links TRBV11-2 with TRBJ2-3; no clear D. V was cut by 4 bases and J by 2 bases, with 4 bases left in between. Germline CDR1 is SGHAT and CDR2 is FQNNGV. CDR3 length equals 12 residues. The CDR3 DNA reads as TGTGCCAGCAGCTACGACACAGATACGCAGTATTTT. Its protein product is CASSYDTDTQYF.

In its sample, this clonotype was seen a few times. This chain uses TRBV28 with TRBJ2-6; D uncertain. The CDR3 totals 16 residues. Per germline, CDR1 MDHEN and CDR2 SYDVKM. V lost 4 bases and J 3 bases, leaving 13 bases between the germline ends. CDR3 residues: CASSSSEADGANVLTF. The CDR3, as DNA: TGTGCCAGCAGTTCTTCCGAGGCGGATGGGGCCAACGTCCTGACTTTC.

This chain uses TRBV20-1 with TRBJ2-5, with D maybe TRBD2 (7 bases). Germline loops: CDR1 DFQATT, CDR2 SNEGSKA (reference sequence). This CDR3 region has 12 residues. The CDR3 protein is CSAQAGAATQYF. In DNA, the CDR3 is TGCAGCGCTCAGGCGGGGGCAGCGACCCAGTACTTC.

The rearrangement links TRBV6-6 to TRBJ2-7; D is perhaps TRBD1 (6 bases). Germline V gene lookup returns CDR1 MNHNY and CDR2 SVGAGI (reference sequence). The CDR3 has 15 residues. Trimming removed 6 bases at V and 5 bases at J, with 20 bases between. DNA for the CDR3: TGTGCCAGCAGCCCACGGCCGGTCAGGGGTAACGAGCAGTACTTC. The encoded protein is CASSPRPVRGNEQYF.

This clonotype was counted between two and nine times. The chain uses TRBV29-1 and TRBJ2-1; perhaps TRBD2 as D (5 bases). CDR1 is SQVTM, CDR2 ANQGSEA, per germline. This CDR3 is built from 14 residues. Trimming shortened V by 6 bases and J by 6 bases, and 18 bases separated the two germline ends. CDR3: CSVQNPTRANEQFF. The CDR3 nucleotides are TGCAGCGTCCAAAATCCCACTAGAGCCAATGAGCAGTTCTTC.

To note about this clonotype: At one boundary the junction diverges from the germline segment, which might be a read error. J is TRBJ2-1 and V is TRBV20-1; no firm D call. Germline CDR1 is DFQATT and CDR2 is SNEGSKA (reference sequence). The CDR3 has 16 residues. CDR3 sequence (DNA): TGCAGTGCTAGAGATAGGCTAGGGTCCTCCTACAATGTGCAGTTCTTC. Its protein is CSARDRLGSSYNVQFF.

The sample holds a few counts of this clonotype. The gene calls are TRBV29-1 and TRBJ2-3, with 7 bases matching TRBD1. With V trimmed by 0 bases and J by 3 bases, 6 bases remained unmatched. The CDR3 runs to 15 residues. Germline V gene lookup returns CDR1 SQVTM and CDR2 ANQGSEA. CDR3 region: CSVEEEQGWTDTQYF. The CDR3 bases are TGCAGCGTTGAAGAAGAACAGGGGTGGACAGATACGCAGTATTTT.

In this sample, this clonotype turned up a few times. The genes are TRBV5-6 and TRBJ1-5, with TRBD1 as a possible D gene (5 bases). The CDR3 runs to 14 residues. V was cut by 4 bases and J by 4 bases, with 12 bases left in between. CDR1 SGHDT and CDR2 YYEEEE come from the germline V gene. The CDR3 spells CASSPGFGNQPQHF. The CDR3 DNA reads as TGTGCCAGCAGCCCAGGGTTCGGGAATCAGCCCCAGCATTTT.